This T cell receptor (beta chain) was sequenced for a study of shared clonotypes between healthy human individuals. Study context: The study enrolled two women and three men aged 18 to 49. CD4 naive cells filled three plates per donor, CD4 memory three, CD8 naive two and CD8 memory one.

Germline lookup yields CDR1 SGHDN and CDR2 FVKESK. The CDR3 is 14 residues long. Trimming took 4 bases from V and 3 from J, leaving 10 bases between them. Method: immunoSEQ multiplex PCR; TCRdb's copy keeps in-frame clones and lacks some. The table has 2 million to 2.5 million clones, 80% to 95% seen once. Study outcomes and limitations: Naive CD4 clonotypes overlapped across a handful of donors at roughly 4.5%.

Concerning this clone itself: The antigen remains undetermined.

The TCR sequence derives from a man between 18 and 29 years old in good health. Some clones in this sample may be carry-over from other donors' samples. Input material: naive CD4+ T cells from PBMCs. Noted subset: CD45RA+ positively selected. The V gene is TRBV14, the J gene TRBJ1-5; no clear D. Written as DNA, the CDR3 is TGTGCCAGCAGCCCCAGTGGAGTCAATCAGCCCCAGCATTTT. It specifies CASSPSGVNQPQHF.